The 20 T cell receptor beta chains below all came from one sample that was sequenced in a study of T cell changes during pregnancy in multiple sclerosis. Assay used: immunoSEQ multiplex PCR; TCRdb lists only in-frame clones, some missing. The repertoire holds around 37,000 clones, with about 92% as singletons. The source was CD8+ T cells from peripheral blood mononuclear cells, collected before pregnancy. Source of these receptors: a female donor with multiple sclerosis, enrolled in a pregnancy study.

J is TRBJ1-1 and V is TRBV6-5; 8 bases align to TRBD1. Trimming at V came to 8 bases and at J to 10 bases, leaving 12 bases not matched to a gene. The CDR3 is 13 residues long. The germline CDR1 and CDR2 sequences are MNHEY and SVGAGI. The CDR3 region is CASLQTGELRAFF. The CDR3 DNA is TGTGCCAGCCTACAGACAGGGGAGTTGCGAGCTTTCTTT.

The CDR3 DNA reads as TGTGCCAGCAGCAGACAGGGGGCGGATACCGGGGAGCTGTTTTTT. It is translated as CASSRQGADTGELFF. The chain is built from TRBV27 and TRBJ2-2; 10 bases match TRBD1. The CDR3 totals 15 residues. Trimming at V came to 6 bases and at J to 5 bases, leaving 6 bases not matched to a gene. The germline CDR1 and CDR2 sequences are MNHEY and SMNVEV (reference sequence).

This chain links TRBV7-9 with TRBJ2-7, with a weak D call TRBD2 (6 bases). V was pared by 3 bases and J by 1 base, with 10 bases between. The CDR3 consists of 14 residues. Germline CDR1 reads SEHNR; CDR2 reads FQNEAQ (reference sequence). CDR3 nucleotides: TGTGCCAGCAGCTTCGCAGGGAGGTCCTACGAGCAGTACTTC. It codes for CASSFAGRSYEQYF.

The V and J genes are TRBV6-5 and TRBJ2-1, with D possibly being TRBD1 (5 bases). The germline gives CDR1 MNHEY, CDR2 SVGAGI. The length of the CDR3 is 12 residues. V was shortened by 2 bases and J by 6 bases, with 5 bases between the two germline ends. The CDR3 sequence: CASSYRGNEQFF. The DNA of the CDR3 is TGTGCCAGCAGTTACAGGGGCAATGAGCAGTTCTTC.

The V call is TRBV28, the J call TRBJ2-7; D not certain. Per the germline V gene, CDR1 is MDHEN and CDR2 is SYDVKM. The V gene lost 5 bases and the J gene lost 3 bases, with 5 bases spanning the gap. This CDR3 contains 11 residues. This chain's CDR3 is CASSPGYEQYF. The DNA of the CDR3 is TGTGCCAGCAGTCCCGGCTACGAGCAGTACTTC.

The chain couples TRBV2 to TRBJ2-7, with D maybe TRBD1 (6 bases). The V gene's germline CDR1 is SNHLY and CDR2 FYNNEI. The length of the CDR3 is 14 residues. V gave up 7 bases and J gave up 2 bases, with 15 bases separating them. Written as DNA, the CDR3 is TGTGCCAGCATTTCTGACAGGCTAACCTACGAGCAGTACTTC. It specifies CASISDRLTYEQYF.

The chain joins TRBV9 to TRBJ1-2; 11 bases agree with TRBD1. The germline CDR1 and CDR2 sequences are SGDLS and YYNGEE. The CDR3 has 15 residues. Unmatched junction bases numbered 7, after V lost 4 bases and J lost 5 bases. CDR3 bases: TGTGCCAGCAGCACCGGACAGGGGGCGCCTTATGGCTACACCTTC. Its protein is CASSTGQGAPYGYTF.

The chain carries TRBV5-4 and TRBJ2-3; TRBD1 matches at 8 bases. CDR3 length equals 16 residues. J was trimmed by 4 bases and V by 0 bases; bases with no gene match: 7. Germline lookup yields CDR1 SGHNT and CDR2 YYREEE (reference sequence). For the CDR3, the DNA is TGTGCCAGCAGCTTGGCAGGCCAGGGGGCAGCAGATACGCAGTATTTT. Encoded protein: CASSLAGQGAADTQYF. The variable domain in full, completed from reference TRBV5-4 and TRBJ2-3, reads ETGVTQSPTHLIKTRGQQVTLRCSSQSGHNTVSWYQQALGQGPQFIFQYYREEENGRGNFPPRFSGLQFPNYSSELNVNALELDDSALYLCASSLAGQGAADTQYFGPGTRLTVL.

Written as DNA, the CDR3 is TGTGCCAGCAGCGTAGGACAGGGAATCTATGGCTACACCTTC. This codes for CASSVGQGIYGYTF. This rearrangement joins TRBV9 to TRBJ1-2, with 7 bases matching TRBD1. Trimming took 0 bases from V and 4 from J; bases not matched to a gene: 3. The CDR3 runs 14 residues. Germline CDR1 and CDR2: SGDLS and YYNGEE.

This clone has just a few counts. This sequence joins TRBV6-5 and TRBJ1-2; D uncertain. This CDR3 comprises 14 residues. V shed 5 bases and J shed 4 bases, with 14 bases lying between them. Germline values: CDR1 MNHEY, CDR2 SVGAGI. CDR3 residues: CASSPINNIYGYTF. The CDR3 DNA reads TGTGCCAGCAGTCCCATCAATAACATCTATGGCTACACCTTC.

V and J are TRBV27 and TRBJ1-1; possibly TRBD1 for D (5 bases). The CDR3 has 13 residues. V was trimmed by 5 bases and J by 3 bases, leaving 10 bases between them. CDR1 and CDR2 from the germline V gene are MNHEY and SMNVEV (reference sequence). The CDR3 loop reads CASSPQGYTEAFF. CDR3 DNA: TGTGCCAGCAGTCCGCAGGGCTACACTGAAGCTTTCTTT.

For the CDR3, the DNA is TGTGCCAGCCGGACAGCGCGGGATCAGCCCCAGCATTTT. The encoded protein is CASRTARDQPQHF. This rearrangement joins TRBV6-1 to TRBJ1-5; D is perhaps TRBD1 (6 bases). The V gene lost 8 bases and the J gene lost 5 bases, with 13 bases spanning the gap. Germline V lookup: CDR1 MNHNS, CDR2 SASEGT. The CDR3 has 13 residues.

The rearrangement links TRBV7-5 to TRBJ1-5; the table gives TRBD1 as D, unverified against the DNA. TRBV7-5 is a listed pseudogene. The CDR3 has 17 residues. CDR3 amino acids: CVRSFLPGTVPCQPQHF. The CDR3 coding sequence is TGTGTCAGAAGCTTCCTACCCGGGACAGTGCCTTGCCAGCCCCAGCATTTT.

The chain is built from TRBV7-9 and TRBJ1-1, with 11 positions matching TRBD1. The CDR3 is made up of 16 amino acids. The germline CDR1 and CDR2 sequences are SEHNR and FQNEAQ (reference sequence). V lost 5 bases to trimming and J lost 4 bases; unmatched junction nucleotides: 9. The CDR3 DNA follows: TGTGCCAGCAGCGGGGGACAGGGGGTCTGGGGCACTGAAGCTTTCTTT. It codes for CASSGGQGVWGTEAFF.

This rearrangement joins TRBV5-1 to TRBJ2-2; 10 bases line up with TRBD1. Germline V gives CDR1 SGHRS, CDR2 YFSETQ. The CDR3 covers 16 residues. V was pared by 5 bases and J by 3 bases, with 7 bases of the junction left unmatched. The CDR3 sequence is CASRGTGEGDTGELFF. The CDR3 region has the DNA TGCGCCAGCAGAGGGACAGGGGAAGGGGACACCGGGGAGCTGTTTTTT.

J is TRBJ2-7 and V is TRBV5-1, with TRBD2 matching over 10 bases. Germline-derived CDR1 and CDR2 are SGHRS and YFSETQ. This CDR3 contains 16 residues. V trimming: 0 bases; J trimming: 2 bases; junction bases outside the gene matches: 5. In DNA form, the CDR3 reads TGCGCCAGCAGCTTGGTCCTAGCGGGAGACGCCTACGAGCAGTACTTC. This translates into CASSLVLAGDAYEQYF.

This clone was counted only a few times. The genes are TRBV7-9 and TRBJ1-3, with 7 bases aligning to TRBD1. This CDR3 spans 15 amino acids. Germline V lookup: CDR1 SEHNR, CDR2 FQNEAQ (reference sequence). V trimming: 7 bases; J trimming: 6 bases; junction bases outside the gene matches: 12. In nucleotides, the CDR3 is TGTGCCAGCATCTGGGTGCGGCAGGGGGAAAACACCATATATTTT. Residues: CASIWVRQGENTIYF.

Here the CDR3 DNA reads TGTGCCAGCATTACCCCGGACAGGGGGAATTCACCCCTCCACTTT. This gives the protein CASITPDRGNSPLHF. The chain employs TRBV2 and TRBJ1-6; 10 bases map to TRBD1. J gave up 7 bases and V 7 bases, and 7 bases lay outside the gene matches. Per germline, CDR1 SNHLY and CDR2 FYNNEI. CDR3 length: 15 residues.

This clone has only a few counts. The chain employs TRBV4-2 and TRBJ1-5; D gene ambiguous. This CDR3 has 15 residues. The germline V and J ends were trimmed by 4 bases and 1 base, with 11 bases remaining between them. The germline gives CDR1 LGHNA, CDR2 YNFKEQ. CDR3 sequence: CASSLAFGSNQPQHF. The CDR3 DNA reads as TGTGCCAGCAGCCTTGCTTTCGGGAGCAATCAGCCCCAGCATTTT.

The rearrangement links TRBV4-1 to TRBJ2-5; 8 nucleotides match TRBD2. V shed 1 base and J 3 bases; nucleotides not matched to a gene: 4. The CDR3 runs 15 residues. The germline gives CDR1 MGHRA, CDR2 YSYEKL. CDR3 DNA: TGCGCCAGCAGCCAAGGGGTACTAGCGGAAGAGACCCAGTACTTC. The encoded protein is CASSQGVLAEETQYF.